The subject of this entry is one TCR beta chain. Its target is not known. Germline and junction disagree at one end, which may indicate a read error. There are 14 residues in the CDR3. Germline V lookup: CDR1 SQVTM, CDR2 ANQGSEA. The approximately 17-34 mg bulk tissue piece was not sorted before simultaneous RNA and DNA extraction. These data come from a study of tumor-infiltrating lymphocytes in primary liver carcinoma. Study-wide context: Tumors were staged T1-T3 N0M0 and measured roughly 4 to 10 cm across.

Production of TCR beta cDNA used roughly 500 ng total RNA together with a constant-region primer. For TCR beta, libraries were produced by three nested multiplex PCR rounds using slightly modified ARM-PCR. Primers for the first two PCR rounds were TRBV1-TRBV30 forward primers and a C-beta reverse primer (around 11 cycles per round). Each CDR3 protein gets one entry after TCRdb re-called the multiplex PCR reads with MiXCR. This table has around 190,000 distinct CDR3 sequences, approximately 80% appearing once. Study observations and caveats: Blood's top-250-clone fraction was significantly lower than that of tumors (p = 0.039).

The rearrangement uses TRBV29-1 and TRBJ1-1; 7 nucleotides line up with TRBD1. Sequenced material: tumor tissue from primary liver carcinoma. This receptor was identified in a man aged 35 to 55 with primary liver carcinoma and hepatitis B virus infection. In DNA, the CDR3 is TGCAGCGTGTGTCCCAGGGGGTGGAACGCTGAAGTTTTCTTT. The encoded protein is CSVCPRGWNAEVFF.